These T cell receptor beta chains were read from a single sample in a study of blood T cell repertoires in COVID-19. Profiling relied on immunoSEQ multiplex PCR, and the TCRdb table lists in-frame clones only, not all of them. There are some 99,000 clones in the sample; over 75% occur only once, and about 11% lies in the top ten. The specimen was peripheral blood. These receptors were taken from a woman of 80 years or more with acute or convalescent COVID-19. Each CDR3 is given with its conserved first and last residue. Fields, in order: V gene, J gene, D gene, clone size, CDR3 DNA, CDR3 protein. The D gene is left open where the match is weak. Where a row states a size, it is once, few, many or the class of an expanded clone; other rows omit it.

TRBV9,TRBJ1-5,-,-,TGTGCCAGCAGTGGCCCGGGAATACCCTGGCCGGGCGGCAATCAGCCCCAGCATTTT,CASSGPGIPWPGGNQPQHF
TRBV7-3,TRBJ1-1,-,-,TGTGCCAGCAGCTCGGCAGGGCACACTGAAGCTTTCTTT,CASSSAGHTEAFF
TRBV28,TRBJ1-6,-,-,TGTGCCAGCAGTTCCCAATCACCCCTCCACTTT,CASSSQSPLHF
TRBV29-1,TRBJ1-4,-,-,TGCAGCGTGGAACGGGGGGCGGGTGAAAAACTGTTTTTT,CSVERGAGEKLFF
TRBV5-1,TRBJ2-3,-,-,TGCGCCAGCAGCCCCGGGACAACTCCCACAGATACGCAGTATTTT,CASSPGTTPTDTQYF
TRBV28,TRBJ1-5,TRBD1,-,TGTGCCAGCGCGGCGACAGGGGGCAGTCAGCCCCAGCATTTT,CASAATGGSQPQHF
TRBV11-3,TRBJ2-1,-,-,TGTGCCAGCAGCAAGGGGGGGCGGGCAGACAATGAGCAGTTCTTC,CASSKGGRADNEQFF
TRBV5-1,TRBJ1-1,-,-,TGCGCCAGCAGCTCACCCGGGACTAGGGCTGAAGCTTTCTTT,CASSSPGTRAEAFF
TRBV19,TRBJ1-5,-,-,TGTGCCAGTAGCAACCCAAGCCCCAATAGCAATCAGCCCCAGCATTTT,CASSNPSPNSNQPQHF
TRBV19,TRBJ1-2,TRBD1,few,TGTGCCAGTACTACGACAGGGGGCTATGGCTACACCTTC,CASTTTGGYGYTF
TRBV21-1,TRBJ2-7,-,-,TGTGCCAGCAGCAAAGACCGGGACAGGACAGCCGAGCAGTACTTC,CASSKDRDRTAEQYF
TRBV28,TRBJ2-1,TRBD2,-,TGTGCCAGCAGTGGGACTAGCGGGGGGGTTCCCCAGTTCTTC,CASSGTSGGVPQFF
TRBV5-8,TRBJ1-2,TRBD1,-,TGTGCCAGCAGCCTCCGGGACAGGGGGCGTGAGGGCTACACCTTC,CASSLRDRGREGYTF
TRBV4-2,TRBJ2-1,-,-,TGTGCCAGCAGCCAAGAGGAGGCCTCCTACAATGAGCAGTTCTTC,CASSQEEASYNEQFF
TRBV2,TRBJ2-7,TRBD1,-,TGTGCCAGCAGGGACAGGGGAACCTCCTACGAGCAGTACTTC,CASRDRGTSYEQYF
TRBV14,TRBJ1-2,-,-,TGTGCCAGCAGCCAAGACTACCAGGCCATTGATGGCTACACCTTC,CASSQDYQAIDGYTF
TRBV5-1,TRBJ2-1,TRBD2,-,TGCGCCAGCAGCTGGGGAATACCGGGACTAGCGGGAAGATTCGTATCCTACAATGAGCAGTTCTTC,CASSWGIPGLAGRFVSYNEQFF
TRBV12-5,TRBJ2-3,-,-,TGTGCTAGTGGTTGGGGCGGGGGCACAGATACGCAGTATTTT,CASGWGGGTDTQYF
TRBV19,TRBJ1-2,-,-,TGTGCCAGTAGTGCCCACATCCAGGGCAACTATGGCTACACCTTC,CASSAHIQGNYGYTF
TRBV20-1,TRBJ2-4,-,-,TGCAGTTCGCCGCGAAAAAACATTCAGTACTTC,CSSPRKNIQYF
TRBV7-3,TRBJ2-3,-,-,TGTGCCAGCAGCATTCACCCAGGATCAGATACGCAGTATTTT,CASSIHPGSDTQYF
TRBV12-3/TRBV12-4,TRBJ1-4,-,-,TGTGCCAGCAAAGTCGGGGGTGAAAAACTGTTTTTT,CASKVGGEKLFF
TRBV24-1,TRBJ1-5,TRBD1,-,TGTGCCACCAGTGGGACAGGGGTTGGTGGTCAGCCCCAGCATTTT,CATSGTGVGGQPQHF
TRBV4-2,TRBJ1-6,-,-,TGTGCCAGCAGCCAAGATCCGGGAGACAGCCTTAATTCACCCCTCCACTTT,CASSQDPGDSLNSPLHF
TRBV28,TRBJ1-5,TRBD1,-,TGTGCCAGCAGGGCGCTAGGGACAGCTAGCAATCAGCCCCAGCATTTT,CASRALGTASNQPQHF
TRBV18,TRBJ1-2,-,few,TGTGCCAGCTCACCAATGCCGGGTGATGTCTATGGCTACACCTTC,CASSPMPGDVYGYTF
TRBV9,TRBJ2-3,TRBD2,-,TGTGCCAGCAGCGAGGGGGGGACTAGCGGACCCACAGATACGCAGTATTTT,CASSEGGTSGPTDTQYF
TRBV12-3/TRBV12-4,TRBJ2-3,-,-,TGTGCCAGCAGTTTTACAGCGCAGTATTTT,CASSFTAQYF
TRBV28,TRBJ1-1,TRBD1,-,TGTGCCAGCAGTCCAGGGACAGGGGGCACTGAAGCTTTCTTT,CASSPGTGGTEAFF
TRBV18,TRBJ2-5,TRBD2,few,TGTGCCAGCTCACCACGGGGGGGTCCGAGAGAGACCCAGTACTTC,CASSPRGGPRETQYF
TRBV5-1,TRBJ1-3,-,-,TGCGCCAGCAGCTTGGCCCCCCACAGAAACTCTGGAAACACCATATATTTT,CASSLAPHRNSGNTIYF
TRBV2,TRBJ1-2,-,-,TGTGCCACCTTACCCGGACAGCCGAGCTATGGCTACACCTTC,CATLPGQPSYGYTF
TRBV7-9,TRBJ1-4,TRBD1,-,TGTGCCAGCAGCTTGACAGGGGGCGATGAAAAACTGTTTTTT,CASSLTGGDEKLFF
TRBV2,TRBJ1-6,-,few,TGTGCCAGCAGTGTCGAGACAGTTAATTCACCCCTCCACTTT,CASSVETVNSPLHF
TRBV19,TRBJ1-1,-,-,TGTGCCAGTAGTATAGCACAGGGCACTGAAGCTTTCTTT,CASSIAQGTEAFF
TRBV28,TRBJ2-5,TRBD2,-,TGTGCCAGCAGTCAGGGAGGGGAGACCCAGTACTTC,CASSQGGETQYF
TRBV9,TRBJ1-1,-,-,TGTGCCAGCAGAAGGGAGGGCTTCGGCACTGAAGCTTTCTTT,CASRREGFGTEAFF
TRBV9,TRBJ2-5,-,-,TGTGCCAGCAGCGTAGAGGTCAGGGTGGAAGAGACCCAGTACTTC,CASSVEVRVEETQYF
TRBV13,TRBJ2-3,-,once,TGTGCCAGCAGCTCAGGACAGGGAGGGCACACAGATACGCAGTATTTT,CASSSGQGGHTDTQYF
TRBV4-1,TRBJ1-2,-,-,TGCGCCAGCAGCCAAGTAAGGGAGAGGCAGGACTATGGCTACACCTTC,CASSQVRERQDYGYTF
TRBV11-3,TRBJ2-1,-,few,TGTGCCAGCAGCCCCAAAACAGGGGCGGGAAATGAGCAGTTCTTC,CASSPKTGAGNEQFF
TRBV3-1/TRBV3-2,TRBJ2-3,-,-,TGTGCCAGCAGCCAAAAAACTACCTCAGATACGCAGTATTTT,CASSQKTTSDTQYF
TRBV6-5,TRBJ1-5,-,-,TGTGCCAGCAGGACACAGGTTGGAAGCAATCAGCCCCAGCATTTT,CASRTQVGSNQPQHF
TRBV5-4,TRBJ2-3,TRBD1,-,TGTGCCAGCAGCTGGCGACAGGGGGCTAGCACAGATACGCAGTATTTT,CASSWRQGASTDTQYF
TRBV13,TRBJ1-4,TRBD1,-,TGTGCCAGCAGCGTACAGGGGGCTGAAAAACTGTTTTTT,CASSVQGAEKLFF